The rows below give T cell receptor beta chains drawn from one sample of a study of T cells after yellow fever vaccination. TCRdb used MiXCR to reprocess the 5' RACE reads, holding one entry per CDR3 protein. This table holds approximately 110,000 distinct CDR3 sequences, roughly 8.9% found once. This sample comprised CD8+ T cells sorted from PBMCs, obtained 45 days after the yellow fever booster vaccination. These receptors all stem from a young man who received the YFV17D yellow fever vaccine. CDR3s include the opening cysteine and the closing phenylalanine or tryptophan. The order of the fields is D gene, clone size, V gene, J gene, CDR3 DNA, CDR3 protein. A D gene is named only where the DNA matches it firmly. Clone size is not always given. Where it is, it says once, few, many or a class for expanded clones.

d_gene: TRBD2; abundance: -; v_gene: TRBV19; j_gene: TRBJ2-1; CDR3nt: TGTGCCAGTAGGAGGGGAGGGTCCGCCTACAATGAGCAGTTCTTC; CDR3aa: CASRRGGSAYNEQFF
d_gene: -; abundance: -; v_gene: TRBV20-1; j_gene: TRBJ2-4; CDR3nt: TGCTGTGCTAGAGACCTACCCTCGGGAGCGGAAAACATTCAGTACTTC; CDR3aa: CCARDLPSGAENIQYF
d_gene: TRBD2; abundance: many; v_gene: TRBV28; j_gene: TRBJ2-7; CDR3nt: TGTGCCAGCAGCCTAAGGGAGTTAGCGGGGAAAAGCTCCTACGAGCAGTACTTC; CDR3aa: CASSLRELAGKSSYEQYF
d_gene: -; abundance: many; v_gene: TRBV29-1; j_gene: TRBJ2-1; CDR3nt: TGCAGCGCTGGCCACCCGAACGACAATGAGCAGTTCTTC; CDR3aa: CSAGHPNDNEQFF
d_gene: -; abundance: many; v_gene: TRBV12-3/TRBV12-4; j_gene: TRBJ2-1; CDR3nt: TGTGCCAGCAGTTTCTCGTCCGGGGAGCAGTTCTTC; CDR3aa: CASSFSSGEQFF
d_gene: TRBD2; abundance: many; v_gene: TRBV20-1; j_gene: TRBJ2-7; CDR3nt: TGCAGTGCTAACTCCGCGGGAGATCCCTACGAGCAGTACTTC; CDR3aa: CSANSAGDPYEQYF
d_gene: TRBD1; abundance: few; v_gene: TRBV6-5; j_gene: TRBJ2-5; CDR3nt: TGTGCCAGCAGTGACTGGAGACAGGGCGCGGAGACCCAGTACTTC; CDR3aa: CASSDWRQGAETQYF
d_gene: -; abundance: many; v_gene: TRBV20-1; j_gene: TRBJ2-7; CDR3nt: TGCAGTGTGGAGGGGGATTACTCCTACGAGCAGTACTTC; CDR3aa: CSVEGDYSYEQYF
d_gene: TRBD1; abundance: -; v_gene: TRBV20-1; j_gene: TRBJ2-7; CDR3nt: TGCAGTGCCACGGGTAGGGACAGGGTTTTCGAGCAGTACTTC; CDR3aa: CSATGRDRVFEQYF
d_gene: -; abundance: many; v_gene: TRBV18; j_gene: TRBJ2-1; CDR3nt: TGTGCCAGCTCGTTCGCTTGGAGCTCCTACAATGAGCAGTTCTTC; CDR3aa: CASSFAWSSYNEQFF
d_gene: -; abundance: few; v_gene: TRBV20-1; j_gene: TRBJ2-1; CDR3nt: TGCAGTGCTTTATCCCCCTTGGAGGGATCCTACAATGAGCAGTTCTTC; CDR3aa: CSALSPLEGSYNEQFF
d_gene: TRBD2; abundance: many; v_gene: TRBV29-1; j_gene: TRBJ2-1; CDR3nt: TGCAGCGTTGTTGGGCCTAGCGGTTACAATGAGCAGTTCTTC; CDR3aa: CSVVGPSGYNEQFF
d_gene: -; abundance: -; v_gene: TRBV19; j_gene: TRBJ2-7; CDR3nt: TGTGCCAGTAGTTGGCGGGGACCATCCTACGAGCAGTACTTC; CDR3aa: CASSWRGPSYEQYF
d_gene: TRBD2; abundance: -; v_gene: TRBV6-2/TRBV6-3; j_gene: TRBJ2-3; CDR3nt: TGTGCCAGCAGGACTAGCGGAGAAACAGATACGCAGTATTTT; CDR3aa: CASRTSGETDTQYF
d_gene: -; abundance: -; v_gene: TRBV7-1; j_gene: TRBJ1-2; CDR3nt: TGTGCCAGCAGCCCCGGGCTGACGTGCTATGGCTACACCTTC; CDR3aa: CASSPGLTCYGYTF
d_gene: -; abundance: -; v_gene: TRBV11-2; j_gene: TRBJ1-4; CDR3nt: TGTGCCAGCAGCCCATCGGGTCGGGTCGTCTCTGAAAAACTGTTTTTT; CDR3aa: CASSPSGRVVSEKLFF
d_gene: -; abundance: many; v_gene: TRBV6-1; j_gene: TRBJ2-7; CDR3nt: TGTGCCAGCAGTGGAGATGGGGTCGACGAGCAGTACTTC; CDR3aa: CASSGDGVDEQYF
d_gene: TRBD2; abundance: many; v_gene: TRBV6-2/TRBV6-3; j_gene: TRBJ2-1; CDR3nt: TGTGCCAGCAGTTACTCCGGTACTAGCGGGAGTTTCAATGAGCAGTTCTTC; CDR3aa: CASSYSGTSGSFNEQFF
d_gene: TRBD2; abundance: many; v_gene: TRBV7-2; j_gene: TRBJ2-2; CDR3nt: TGTGCCAGCAGCTTACCGGGACTAGCGGGAGTTGAAACCGGGGAGCTGTTTTTT; CDR3aa: CASSLPGLAGVETGELFF
d_gene: -; abundance: many; v_gene: TRBV20-1; j_gene: TRBJ2-1; CDR3nt: TGCAGTGCTAGAGTGTTCAATACAGATGAGCAGTTCTTC; CDR3aa: CSARVFNTDEQFF
d_gene: -; abundance: -; v_gene: TRBV14; j_gene: TRBJ1-1; CDR3nt: TGTGCCAGCAGCCAAGTAGGGACCGATGTTGAAGCTTTCTTT; CDR3aa: CASSQVGTDVEAFF
d_gene: -; abundance: -; v_gene: TRBV20-1; j_gene: TRBJ2-1; CDR3nt: TGCAGTGCTAAGGCTAGCAGTGAGCAGTTCTTC; CDR3aa: CSAKASSEQFF
d_gene: -; abundance: many; v_gene: TRBV12-3/TRBV12-4; j_gene: TRBJ2-3; CDR3nt: TGTGCCAGCAGTACGGAGGGCCGGAGCACAGATACGCAGTATTTT; CDR3aa: CASSTEGRSTDTQYF
d_gene: -; abundance: many; v_gene: TRBV28; j_gene: TRBJ1-3; CDR3nt: TGTGCCAGCAGTTACGGCTTTGGAAACACCATATATTTT; CDR3aa: CASSYGFGNTIYF
d_gene: TRBD2; abundance: many; v_gene: TRBV20-1; j_gene: TRBJ2-3; CDR3nt: TGCAGTGCTAGTGAGACTAGCGGGAGGGCAGATACGCAGTATTTT; CDR3aa: CSASETSGRADTQYF
d_gene: TRBD1; abundance: many; v_gene: TRBV7-8; j_gene: TRBJ2-7; CDR3nt: TGTGCCAGCAGCTCCCCGGACAGGGGGCTCTTATACTACGAGCAGTACTTC; CDR3aa: CASSSPDRGLLYYEQYF
d_gene: TRBD2; abundance: many; v_gene: TRBV6-2/TRBV6-3; j_gene: TRBJ2-2; CDR3nt: TGTGCCAGCAGTTACCCTGGACTAGCGGGAGGTACCGGGGAGCTGTTTTTT; CDR3aa: CASSYPGLAGGTGELFF
d_gene: -; abundance: many; v_gene: TRBV12-3/TRBV12-4; j_gene: TRBJ2-1; CDR3nt: TGTGCCAGCAGCTCCGCCAATGAGCAGTTCTTC; CDR3aa: CASSSANEQFF
d_gene: -; abundance: many; v_gene: TRBV5-1; j_gene: TRBJ2-1; CDR3nt: TGCGCCAGCAGCGAAATAGCCGATCGGTACAATGAGCAGTTCTTC; CDR3aa: CASSEIADRYNEQFF